The clone carrying this TCR beta chain has a handful of counts. The antigen is not known. This CDR3 contains 15 residues. Germline loops: CDR1 SGHAT, CDR2 FQNNGV. V dropped 5 bases and J dropped 5; count of bases not matched to a gene: 3. These data are taken from a study of T cells in Graves' hyperthyroidism and ophthalmopathy. Points from the study as a whole: The model identified upcoming ophthalmopathy a median approximately six months ahead of onset.

Uncontrolled infections, other autoimmune diseases, pregnancy or lactation led to exclusion of patients. On the basis of clinical symptoms, serum thyroxine and TRAb, thyroid ultrasound and orbital computed tomography, diagnoses were made. Amplified TCR beta CDR3 regions derived from RNA transcripts. First-round RT-PCR with HTBI primers amplified the TCR CDR3 region. A single record per CDR3 protein comes from TCRdb applying MiXCR to the multiplex PCR reads. This sample has around 480,000 distinct CDR3 sequences; over 13% occur once, and the top ten carry 15% to 20%. The sequence came from a woman aged 18-29 years with Graves' hyperthyroidism. The sequenced sample was blood. The V and J genes are TRBV11-2 and TRBJ2-5, with TRBD2 matching over 15 bases. CDR3 amino acids: CASSGLAGGTETQYF. CDR3 bases: TGTGCCAGCAGCGGACTAGCGGGAGGGACGGAGACCCAGTACTTC. Together with reference TRBV11-2 and TRBJ2-5, the CDR3 gives the full variable domain: EAGVAQSPRYKIIEKRQSVAFWCNPISGHATLYWYQQILGQGPKLLIQFQNNGVVDDSQLPKDRFSAERLKGVDSTLKIQPAKLEDSAVYLCASSGLAGGTETQYFGPGTRLLVL.